A selection of T cell receptor beta chains follows, all from one sample in a study of lymphopenia after photon versus proton radiotherapy. Assay used: immunoSEQ multiplex PCR; TCRdb lists only in-frame clones, some missing. The data contain about 26,000 clones, approximately 85% of them singletons. The source was peripheral blood, collected from a patient treated with photon-based radiotherapy. These TCRs come from a man aged 25 to 40 with gastric cancer. Both conserved end residues are part of each CDR3. A D gene is named only where the DNA matches it firmly. Clone size is stated in some rows and not others, as once, few, many or a class when expanded.

j_call v_call d_call clone_size cdr3_nt cdr3_aa
TRBJ1-1 TRBV5-4 . . TGTGCCAGCAGCTTGGACAGGAACACTGAAGCTTTCTTT CASSLDRNTEAFF
TRBJ2-3 TRBV6-5 . few TGTGCCCCCGGGAGACCCAATTACACAGATACGCAGTATTTT CAPGRPNYTDTQYF
TRBJ1-1 TRBV7-9 . once TGTGCCAGCAGCTTATGGCAGGAGAACACTGAAGCTTTCTTT CASSLWQENTEAFF
TRBJ2-1 TRBV5-1 . . TGCGCCAGCAGCTTCCACACTGCCTACAATGAGCAGTTCTTC CASSFHTAYNEQFF
TRBJ2-7 TRBV5-8 TRBD2 . TGTGCCAGCAGCTTTGAAGGCGGGAGGGCCAACGAGCAGTACTTC CASSFEGGRANEQYF
TRBJ2-3 TRBV6-1 . . TGTGCCAGCAGTGAAAGGTCAGGGGGGGGTTCAGATACGCAGTATTTT CASSERSGGGSDTQYF
TRBJ1-5 TRBV2 . . TGTGCCAGCAGTGCAGGGCTCAATCAGCCCCAGCATTTT CASSAGLNQPQHF
TRBJ2-7 TRBV11-3 TRBD2 few TGTGCCAGCAGCTTAAACGAGGGCGGGAGTGGTGAGCAGTACTTC CASSLNEGGSGEQYF
TRBJ1-1 TRBV19 . . TGTGCCAGTAGTTCCCCGGACAGCCAGCAAAAAGCTTTCTTT CASSSPDSQQKAFF
TRBJ1-5 TRBV7-6 . . TGTGCCAGCAGCTTATTGGCGGGGAATAATCAGCCCCAGCATTTT CASSLLAGNNQPQHF
TRBJ2-2 TRBV6-5 TRBD1 . TGTGCCAGCAGTTTGGGGACAGCGAACACCGGGGAGCTGTTTTTT CASSLGTANTGELFF
TRBJ2-3 TRBV7-9 . . TGTGCCAGCAGCTTAGAAGATACGCAGTATTTT CASSLEDTQYF
TRBJ2-3 TRBV6-4 . . TGTGCCAGCAGTGACTCCCTTAGCACAGATACGCAGTATTTT CASSDSLSTDTQYF
TRBJ2-3 TRBV6-1 . few TGTGCCAGCAGTGGACAGGGCACAGATACGCAGTATTTT CASSGQGTDTQYF
TRBJ1-6 TRBV7-9 . . TGTGCCAGCAGCTTAGAAGGGCTGGCCCTCCACTTT CASSLEGLALHF
TRBJ2-3 TRBV29-1 TRBD2 . TGCAGCGTTGCCCGGACTAGCGGGAACACAGATACGCAGTATTTT CSVARTSGNTDTQYF
TRBJ1-1 TRBV27 TRBD1 . TGTGCCAGCAGTTTAAGGGGGCGCACTGAAGCTTTCTTT CASSLRGRTEAFF
TRBJ2-3 TRBV7-2 TRBD1 . TGTGCCAGCAGCTCTACAGGGGCAGATACGCAGTATTTT CASSSTGADTQYF
TRBJ2-1 TRBV19 . . TGTGCCAGTAGTCGGATTAGCGTCGACAATGAGCAGTTCTTC CASSRISVDNEQFF
TRBJ2-7 TRBV7-3 . . TGTGCCAGCAGCTCAGATTTGGGCAGCGAGCAGTACTTC CASSSDLGSEQYF
TRBJ1-1 TRBV5-1 . . TGCGCCAGCAGCACCAGGGGCCCGAGCACTGAAGCTTTCTTT CASSTRGPSTEAFF
TRBJ1-1 TRBV25-1 . . TGTGCCAGCAGTGAATACTCCGTCGGGGAGCAAAGTGATGAAGCTTTCTTT CASSEYSVGEQSDEAFF
TRBJ2-5 TRBV11-2 TRBD1 . TGTGCCAGCAGCCCCACCCGGGACAGGGAATTCCAGTACTTC CASSPTRDREFQYF
TRBJ2-1 TRBV7-9 TRBD2 . TGTGCCAGCAGCTTACCGAGGGGACTAAACAATGAGCAGTTCTTC CASSLPRGLNNEQFF
TRBJ2-1 TRBV9 . once TGTGCCAGCAGCCTCTCCGGGGGCAACAATGAGCAGTTCTTC CASSLSGGNNEQFF
TRBJ1-1 TRBV14 TRBD1 . TGTGCCAGCAGCCAACTAACCGGGACAGTCATGAACACTGAAGCTTTCTTT CASSQLTGTVMNTEAFF
TRBJ2-5 TRBV18 . . TGTGCCAGCTCACCACGGGACAAAGAGACCCAGTACTTC CASSPRDKETQYF
TRBJ1-4 TRBV15 TRBD1 . TGTGCCACCAGCAGTTTCTTGGAAACCGGGACAGCCAATGAAAAACTGTTTTTT CATSSFLETGTANEKLFF
TRBJ1-2 TRBV11-3 . . TGTGCCAGCAGCTTAGGGCCCAGATTCAACAGGAGCTACACCTTC CASSLGPRFNRSYTF
TRBJ2-1 TRBV5-1 . few TGCGCCAGCAGCTCCGACCCTCGGGGTGAGCAGTTCTTC CASSSDPRGEQFF
TRBJ2-5 TRBV5-8 TRBD1 . TGTGCCAGCAGGGTCACAGGGGGCGAGACCCAGTACTTC CASRVTGGETQYF
TRBJ2-5 TRBV5-8 . . TGTGCCAGCAGCTTGAGGCAGATGGGAGGAGAGACCCAGTACTTC CASSLRQMGGETQYF
TRBJ2-3 TRBV5-1 TRBD1 . TGCGCCAGCAGCTTGCGGACAGGGGGCACAGATACGCAGTATTTT CASSLRTGGTDTQYF
TRBJ1-6 TRBV18 TRBD1 . TGTGCCAGCTCCCGAGGGACAGGGGATCAAAATTCACCCCTCCACTTT CASSRGTGDQNSPLHF
TRBJ2-2 TRBV19 . . TGTGCCAGTAGTATGCGGGGCGGGGGCTTGAACACCGGGGAGCTGTTTTTT CASSMRGGGLNTGELFF
TRBJ2-1 TRBV19 TRBD1 . TGTGCCAGTAGGGCCTCAGGGGGCGAACATGCCTACAATGAGCAGTTCTTC CASRASGGEHAYNEQFF
TRBJ2-2 TRBV7-7 TRBD2 . TGTGCCAGCAGCTCAGGACTAGCGGGGGCCTCTACCGGGGAGCTGTTTTTT CASSSGLAGASTGELFF
TRBJ2-7 TRBV5-1 . . TGCGCCAGCAGCTTGGTCAGCTCCTACGAGCAGTACTTC CASSLVSSYEQYF